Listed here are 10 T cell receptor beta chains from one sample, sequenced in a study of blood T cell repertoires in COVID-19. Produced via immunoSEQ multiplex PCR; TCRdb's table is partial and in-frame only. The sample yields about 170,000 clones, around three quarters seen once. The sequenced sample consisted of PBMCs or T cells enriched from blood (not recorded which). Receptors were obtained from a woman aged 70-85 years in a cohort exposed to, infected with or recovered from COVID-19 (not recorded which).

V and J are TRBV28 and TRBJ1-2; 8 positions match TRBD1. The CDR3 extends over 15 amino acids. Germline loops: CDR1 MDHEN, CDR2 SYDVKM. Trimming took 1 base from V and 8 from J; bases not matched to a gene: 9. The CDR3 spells CASSLSGGGMIGYTF. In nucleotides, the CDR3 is TGTGCCAGCAGTTTATCAGGGGGCGGAATGATCGGCTACACCTTC.

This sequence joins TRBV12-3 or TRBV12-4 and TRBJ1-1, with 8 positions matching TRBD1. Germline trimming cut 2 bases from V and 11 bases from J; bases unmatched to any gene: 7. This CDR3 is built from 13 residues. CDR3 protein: CASSLLRSGGAFF. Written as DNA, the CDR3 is TGTGCCAGCAGTTTATTGAGATCAGGGGGCGCTTTCTTT.

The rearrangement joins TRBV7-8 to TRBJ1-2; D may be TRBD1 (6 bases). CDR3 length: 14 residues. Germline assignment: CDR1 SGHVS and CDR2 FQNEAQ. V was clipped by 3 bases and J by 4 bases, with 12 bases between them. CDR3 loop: CASSFDRRSYGYTF. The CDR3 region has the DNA TGTGCCAGCAGCTTTGACAGGAGAAGCTATGGCTACACCTTC.

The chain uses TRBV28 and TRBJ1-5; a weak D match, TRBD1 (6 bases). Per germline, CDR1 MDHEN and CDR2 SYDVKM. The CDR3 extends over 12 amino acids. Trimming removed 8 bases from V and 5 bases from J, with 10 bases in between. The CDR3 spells CASESGDQPQHF. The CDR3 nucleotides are TGTGCCAGCGAATCAGGGGATCAGCCCCAGCATTTT. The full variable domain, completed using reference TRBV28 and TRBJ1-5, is DVKVTQSSRYLVKRTGEKVFLECVQDMDHENMFWYRQDPGLGLRLIYFSYDVKMKEKGDIPEGYSVSREKKERFSLILESASTNQTSMYLCASESGDQPQHFGDGTRLSIL.

This CDR3 is CSAFSSYEQYF. For the CDR3, the DNA is TGCAGTGCCTTTTCCTCCTACGAGCAGTACTTC. The gene calls are TRBV20-1 and TRBJ2-7; D is unclear. CDR1 and CDR2 (germline): DFQATT, SNEGSKA (reference sequence). Trimming took off 6 bases at V and 0 bases at J, with 6 bases between the two ends. The length of the CDR3 is 11 residues.

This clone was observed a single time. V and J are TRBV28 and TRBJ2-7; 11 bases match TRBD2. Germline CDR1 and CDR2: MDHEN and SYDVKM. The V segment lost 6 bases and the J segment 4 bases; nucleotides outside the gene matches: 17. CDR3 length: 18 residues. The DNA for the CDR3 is TGTGCCAGCAGCGGAGCGGGGGTAGCTAGCGGGAGGTCTTACGAGCAGTACTTC. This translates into CASSGAGVASGRSYEQYF.

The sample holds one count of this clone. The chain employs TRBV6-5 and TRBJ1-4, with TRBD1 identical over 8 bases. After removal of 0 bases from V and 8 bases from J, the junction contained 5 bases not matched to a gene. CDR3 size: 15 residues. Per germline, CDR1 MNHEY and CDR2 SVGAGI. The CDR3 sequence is CASSYSPRGPEKLFF. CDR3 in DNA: TGTGCCAGCAGTTACTCGCCCAGGGGGCCAGAAAAACTGTTTTTT.

The CDR3 bases are TGTGCCAGCCGGGGGGACAATCAAGAGACCCAGTACTTC. It encodes CASRGDNQETQYF. V and J are TRBV28 and TRBJ2-5, with D possibly matching TRBD2 (7 bases). Germline CDR1 is MDHEN and CDR2 is SYDVKM. The CDR3 is 13 residues long. V was cut by 8 bases and J by 2 bases, with 12 bases left in between.

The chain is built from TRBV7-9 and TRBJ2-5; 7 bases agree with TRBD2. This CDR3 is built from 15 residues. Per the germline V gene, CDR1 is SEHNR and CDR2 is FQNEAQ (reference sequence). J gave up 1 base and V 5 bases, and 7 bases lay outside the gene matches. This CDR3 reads CASSGSGFLQETQYF. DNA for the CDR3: TGTGCCAGCAGCGGTAGCGGGTTCCTCCAAGAGACCCAGTACTTC.

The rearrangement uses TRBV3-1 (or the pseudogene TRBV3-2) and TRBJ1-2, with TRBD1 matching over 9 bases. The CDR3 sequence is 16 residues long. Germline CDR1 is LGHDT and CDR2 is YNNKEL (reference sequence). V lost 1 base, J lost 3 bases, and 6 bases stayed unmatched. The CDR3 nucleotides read TGTGCCAGCAGCCAAGGGATCAACAGGGGGCACTATGGCTACACCTTC. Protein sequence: CASSQGINRGHYGYTF.